A single sample is the source of the 22 T cell receptor beta chains below, sequenced in a study of response to subunit inactivated influenza vaccine. TCRdb redid the calling of the RT-PCR reads with MiXCR, one entry per CDR3 protein. The table lists around 600,000 distinct CDR3 sequences, about 10% of them singletons, with 11% in the top ten. The data were also submitted as part of a second study, on T cells expressing NK-cell markers. That source notes: The cDNA for TCR beta came from 5'RACE template switching with UMIs.

The sample was PBMCs from blood, taken on the day of vaccination. The receptors stem from a man between 50 and 59 years old who received an inactivated influenza vaccine.

The table lists this clonotype with a few counts. This chain connects TRBV5-1 to TRBJ1-4; D is undetermined. The V gene's germline CDR1 is SGHRS and CDR2 YFSETQ. The CDR3 totals 15 residues. Trimming removed 0 bases from V and 6 bases from J, with 12 bases in between. CDR3 loop: CASSLEVPRHEKLFF. Written as DNA, the CDR3 is TGCGCCAGCAGCTTGGAGGTCCCGAGACATGAAAAACTGTTTTTT.

The chain recombines TRBV7-9 with TRBJ2-2; 9 nucleotides line up with TRBD1. Germline loops: CDR1 SEHNR, CDR2 FQNEAQ (reference sequence). The CDR3 runs to 16 residues. V shed 4 bases, J shed 4 bases, and the junction held 7 bases outside the gene matches. For the CDR3, the DNA is TGTGCCAGCAGCTCAGGGACAGGGCTTCTCACCGGGGAGCTGTTTTTT. Residues: CASSSGTGLLTGELFF.

The rearrangement links TRBV20-1 to TRBJ2-1, with no clear D. The CDR3 extends over 15 amino acids. Trimming left V 1 base short and J 0 bases short, with 10 bases between. Germline V gene sequence: CDR1 DFQATT, CDR2 SNEGSKA (reference sequence). The CDR3 region is CSARVWGSSYNEQFF. CDR3 DNA sequence: TGCAGTGCTAGAGTGTGGGGTTCCTCCTACAATGAGCAGTTCTTC.

The V gene is TRBV10-3, the J gene TRBJ2-4; 7 bases match TRBD1. Germline V gives CDR1 ENHRY, CDR2 SYGVKD. V lost 0 bases to trimming and J lost 6 bases; unmatched junction nucleotides: 8. The CDR3 is made up of 16 amino acids. This CDR3 is CAISESGQGVSNIQYF. CDR3 sequence (DNA): TGTGCCATCAGTGAGTCTGGGCAGGGGGTCTCAAACATTCAGTACTTC.

The sample holds a few counts of this clonotype. The chain carries TRBV20-1 and TRBJ2-3; no clear D gene. In germline, CDR1 is DFQATT, CDR2 SNEGSKA (reference sequence). CDR3 size: 15 residues. The V end was cut by 6 bases, the J end by 1 base, with 17 bases between. CDR3 loop: CSAPPDASGTDTQYF. The CDR3 DNA reads as TGCAGTGCACCGCCGGACGCCTCCGGCACAGATACGCAGTATTTT.

The V and J genes are TRBV9 and TRBJ2-7; a possible D gene is TRBD1 (6 bases). Germline CDR1 reads SGDLS; CDR2 reads YYNGEE. The CDR3 length is 14 residues. V gave up 3 bases and J gave up 6 bases, with 16 bases separating them. The CDR3 loop is CASSEAQGFSEQYF. The CDR3 DNA is TGTGCCAGCAGCGAGGCCCAGGGGTTCTCCGAGCAGTACTTC.

Only a few counts were recorded for this clonotype. This chain uses TRBV7-2 with TRBJ1-1; no definite D call. The CDR3 runs to 13 residues. Germline V gene data show CDR1 as SGHTA and CDR2 as FQGNSA. Trimming took 1 base from V and 4 from J, leaving 7 bases between them. This CDR3 is CASSLERFTEAFF. As DNA, the CDR3 is TGTGCCAGCAGCTTAGAGAGATTCACTGAAGCTTTCTTT.

This clonotype was detected only a few times. The rearrangement uses TRBV20-1 and TRBJ2-7; no firm D call. Trimming cost V 2 bases and J 2 bases, with 10 bases left between them. The CDR3 contains 13 residues. Germline CDR1 reads DFQATT; CDR2 reads SNEGSKA (reference sequence). The chain's CDR3 is CSARPTFTYEQYF. CDR3 nucleotide sequence: TGCAGTGCTAGACCGACCTTCACCTACGAGCAGTACTTC.

The sample holds a few counts of this clonotype. J is TRBJ1-1 and V is TRBV6-2 or TRBV6-3; the D is unclear. Germline-derived CDR1 and CDR2 are MNHEY and SVGEGT. The V end was cut by 7 bases, the J end by 0 bases, with 6 bases between. The CDR3 sequence is 12 residues long. This CDR3 is CASIALNTEAFF. The CDR3 region has the DNA TGTGCCAGCATCGCTTTGAACACTGAAGCTTTCTTT.

This clonotype was observed a handful of times. The CDR3 bases are TGTGCCAGCAGTAAGAGGACAGGAAGCATGAACACTGAAGCTTTCTTT. Protein: CASSKRTGSMNTEAFF. The chain uses TRBV6-2 or TRBV6-3 and TRBJ1-1; 7 positions match TRBD1. Germline-derived CDR1 and CDR2 are MNHEY and SVGEGT. This CDR3 is built from 16 residues. J was trimmed by 0 bases and V by 5 bases; bases with no gene match: 9.

This chain uses TRBV19 with TRBJ2-7, with TRBD1 matching 10 bases. CDR3 length: 13 amino acids. CDR1 LNHDA and CDR2 SQIVND come from the germline V gene (reference sequence). Losses at the gene ends were 9 bases for V and 1 base for J; bases not matched to a gene: 3. CDR3 amino acids: CASGDRGSYEQYF. The CDR3 region has the DNA TGTGCCAGCGGGGACAGGGGTTCCTACGAGCAGTACTTC. Full variable domain (remainder filled in from reference TRBV19 and TRBJ2-7): DGGITQSPKYLFRKEGQNVTLSCEQNLNHDAMYWYRQDPGQGLRLIYYSQIVNDFQKGDIAEGYSVSREKKESFPLTVTSAQKNPTAFYLCASGDRGSYEQYFGPGTRLTVT.

This clonotype has just a few counts. The gene calls are TRBV3-1 and TRBJ2-3; 7 nucleotides match TRBD1. Germline CDR1 reads LGHDT; CDR2 reads YNNKEL (reference sequence). The V and J ends lost 4 bases and 4 bases, in that order; junction bases with no gene match: 14. The CDR3 is 17 amino acids. CDR3 amino acids: CASSRDLGQVGADTQYF. In DNA form, the CDR3 reads TGTGCCAGCAGCCGCGATCTAGGACAGGTTGGTGCAGATACGCAGTATTTT.

This clonotype appeared a few times. The chain employs TRBV20-1 and TRBJ2-5; 7 bases line up with TRBD1. CDR3 length equals 18 residues. V lost 0 bases to trimming and J lost 4 bases; unmatched junction nucleotides: 17. Germline CDR1 reads DFQATT; CDR2 reads SNEGSKA (reference sequence). For the CDR3, the DNA is TGCAGTGCTAGAGACCTTTTATGGACAGGCCGTGGGGGAGAGACCCAGTACTTC. It encodes CSARDLLWTGRGGETQYF.

This clonotype was detected ten times or more. The V and J genes are TRBV5-1 and TRBJ2-5, with 8 positions matching TRBD2. The CDR3 has 15 residues. The trim removed 4 bases at V and 2 bases at J, leaving 7 bases unmatched. Germline CDR1 and CDR2: SGHRS and YFSETQ. CDR3 nucleotides: TGCGCCAGCAGCCTTAGCGGGACTTCACAAGAGACCCAGTACTTC. Translated: CASSLSGTSQETQYF.

The chain links TRBV12-3 or TRBV12-4 to TRBJ2-1, with D possibly called TRBD1 or TRBD2 (5 bases each). The CDR3 sequence is 14 residues long. Trimming left V 6 bases short and J 4 bases short, with 13 bases between. CDR3 nucleotide sequence: TGTGCCAGCAGAGGGACGGAAGGATACAATGAGCAGTTCTTC. It specifies CASRGTEGYNEQFF.

V and J are TRBV20-1 and TRBJ2-1, with D possibly TRBD2 on 5 matching bases. The CDR3 loop spans 11 amino acids. V lost 8 bases and J 6 bases, leaving 11 bases between the germline ends. Germline CDR1 is DFQATT and CDR2 is SNEGSKA (reference sequence). CDR3 amino acids: CSPVGLNEQFF. CDR3 coding DNA: TGCAGTCCCGTCGGACTCAATGAGCAGTTCTTC.

The genes are TRBV7-2 and TRBJ2-7, with 8 bases that match TRBD2. V lost 2 bases to trimming and J lost 6 bases; unmatched junction nucleotides: 3. The CDR3 covers 13 residues. Germline-derived CDR1 and CDR2 are SGHTA and FQGNSA. The CDR3 spells CASSLSAGAEQYF. The CDR3 nucleotides are TGTGCCAGCAGCTTATCAGCGGGGGCCGAGCAGTACTTC.

This clonotype was detected only a few times. V usage is TRBV10-1 and J usage is TRBJ2-7, with D perhaps TRBD1 (6 bases). The CDR3 runs 14 residues. Per germline, CDR1 WNHNN and CDR2 SYGVQD (reference sequence). The germline V and J ends were trimmed by 3 bases and 3 bases, with 12 bases remaining between them. CDR3 sequence reads: CASSEPGHHYEQYF. The CDR3 nucleotides read TGCGCCAGCAGTGAACCGGGACATCACTACGAGCAGTACTTC.

The table lists this clonotype with a few counts. V and J are TRBV5-1 and TRBJ2-5; tentatively, D is TRBD2 (5 bases). Germline values: CDR1 SGHRS, CDR2 YFSETQ. Trimming took 0 bases from V and 0 from J, leaving 9 bases between them. The CDR3 is made up of 15 amino acids. The DNA for the CDR3 is TGCGCCAGCAGCTTGGCCGCCGGGGACCAAGAGACCCAGTACTTC. Residues: CASSLAAGDQETQYF.

This clonotype appeared many times. CDR3 nucleotide sequence: TGTGCCAGCAGTTTTGAATGGGGGGCGAGCTCCTACGAGCAGTACTTC. Translating it yields CASSFEWGASSYEQYF. This chain uses TRBV28 with TRBJ2-7, with D perhaps TRBD1 or TRBD2 (6 bases each). Germline V CDR1 and CDR2: MDHEN, SYDVKM. CDR3 length equals 16 residues. The V gene lost 3 bases and the J gene lost 0 bases, with 15 bases spanning the gap.

This clonotype was picked up a small number of times. The V call is TRBV20-1, the J call TRBJ1-6; D unclear. The V gene lost 6 bases and the J gene lost 9 bases, with 15 bases spanning the gap. CDR1 and CDR2 from the germline V gene are DFQATT and SNEGSKA (reference sequence). This CDR3 spans 13 amino acids. The DNA for the CDR3 is TGCAGTGCCCACCGAACCCTATTTTCACCCCTCCACTTT. It yields the protein CSAHRTLFSPLHF.

This chain joins TRBV5-1 and TRBJ2-7, with D tentatively TRBD2 (6 bases). The CDR3 length is 16 residues. The V end lost 4 bases, the J end lost 1 base, and 18 bases lay between the germline ends. Per the germline V gene, CDR1 is SGHRS and CDR2 is YFSETQ. The CDR3 region is CASSPRERGVSYEQYF. In DNA, the CDR3 is TGCGCCAGCAGCCCCCGGGAGCGCGGGGTGTCCTACGAGCAGTACTTC.